This T cell receptor beta chain originates from a study of response to subunit inactivated influenza vaccine. TCRdb processed the RT-PCR reads anew with MiXCR; each CDR3 protein has one entry. The sample carries roughly 700,000 distinct CDR3 sequences, approximately 14% recorded once. This clonotype has a handful of counts. Germline lookup yields CDR1 MNHNS and CDR2 SASEGT. This CDR3 has 10 residues. The V end lost 6 bases, the J end lost 3 bases, and 2 bases lay between the germline ends. The J gene is TRBJ1-2, the V gene TRBV6-1; no firm D call. Specimen: PBMCs from blood, collected 14 to 15 days before vaccination. The receptor was derived from a man aged 45 to 65 who received an inactivated influenza vaccine. Written as DNA, the CDR3 is TGTGCCAGCAGCCACTATGGCTACACCTTC. Translating it yields CASSHYGYTF.